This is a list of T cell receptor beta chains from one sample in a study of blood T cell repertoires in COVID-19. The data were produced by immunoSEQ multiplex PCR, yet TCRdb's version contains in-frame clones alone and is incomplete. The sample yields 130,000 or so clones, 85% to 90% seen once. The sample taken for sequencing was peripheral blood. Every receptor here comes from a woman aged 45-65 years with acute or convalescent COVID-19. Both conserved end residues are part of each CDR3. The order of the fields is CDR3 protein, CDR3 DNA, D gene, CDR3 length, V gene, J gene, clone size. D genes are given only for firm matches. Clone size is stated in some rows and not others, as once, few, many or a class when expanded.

CDR3aa: CASSQGGPGGNQPQHF
CDR3nt: TGTGCCAGCAGCCAAGGCGGCCCAGGGGGCAATCAGCCCCAGCATTTT
d_gene: .
len: 16
v_gene: TRBV14
j_gene: TRBJ1-5
abundance: .

CDR3aa: CASSLQQGSAIYF
CDR3nt: TGTGCCAGCAGCTTACAACAGGGGAGCGCCATATATTTT
d_gene: TRBD1
len: 13
v_gene: TRBV11-2
j_gene: TRBJ1-3
abundance: .

CDR3aa: CASSLPGRWHTDTQYF
CDR3nt: TGTGCCAGCAGCTTGCCCGGGAGATGGCACACAGATACGCAGTATTTT
d_gene: .
len: 16
v_gene: TRBV5-4
j_gene: TRBJ2-3
abundance: .

CDR3aa: CASSPGTGGDQPQHF
CDR3nt: TGTGCCAGCAGTCCCGGGACAGGGGGCGATCAGCCCCAGCATTTT
d_gene: TRBD1
len: 15
v_gene: TRBV27
j_gene: TRBJ1-5
abundance: .

CDR3aa: CASSPGGSGYNSPLHF
CDR3nt: TGTGCCAGCTCACCAGGGGGCAGCGGATATAATTCACCCCTCCACTTT
d_gene: .
len: 16
v_gene: TRBV18
j_gene: TRBJ1-6
abundance: few

CDR3aa: CASSFGLGFGELFF
CDR3nt: TGTGCCAGCAGCTTCGGTCTCGGTTTCGGGGAGCTGTTTTTT
d_gene: .
len: 14
v_gene: TRBV7-9
j_gene: TRBJ2-2
abundance: .

CDR3aa: CASSYERGYYGYTF
CDR3nt: TGTGCCAGCAGTTACGAGCGAGGGTACTATGGCTACACCTTC
d_gene: .
len: 14
v_gene: TRBV6-2/TRBV6-3
j_gene: TRBJ1-2
abundance: .

CDR3aa: CASSLDITDTQYF
CDR3nt: TGTGCCAGCAGCTTAGACATCACAGATACGCAGTATTTT
d_gene: .
len: 13
v_gene: TRBV7-9
j_gene: TRBJ2-3
abundance: .

CDR3aa: CASSFISGRTATDTQYF
CDR3nt: TGTGCCAGCAGCTTTATAAGTGGAAGGACTGCGACAGATACGCAGTATTTT
d_gene: .
len: 17
v_gene: TRBV7-2
j_gene: TRBJ2-3
abundance: .

CDR3aa: CATSDYNRLNTGELFF
CDR3nt: TGTGCCACCAGTGATTATAACAGGCTGAACACCGGGGAGCTGTTTTTT
d_gene: .
len: 16
v_gene: TRBV24-1
j_gene: TRBJ2-2
abundance: .

CDR3aa: CASSLLRGNTQYF
CDR3nt: TGTGCCAGCAGTTTGTTACGGGGAAATACGCAGTATTTT
d_gene: .
len: 13
v_gene: TRBV12-3/TRBV12-4
j_gene: TRBJ2-3
abundance: .

CDR3aa: CASSMVGTQFFNQPQHF
CDR3nt: TGTGCCAGTAGTATGGTCGGGACTCAATTTTTCAATCAGCCCCAGCATTTT
d_gene: .
len: 17
v_gene: TRBV19
j_gene: TRBJ1-5
abundance: once

CDR3aa: CASSEGRGIYNEQFF
CDR3nt: TGTGCCAGCAGTGAGGGGCGGGGGATCTACAATGAGCAGTTCTTC
d_gene: TRBD2
len: 15
v_gene: TRBV2
j_gene: TRBJ2-1
abundance: .

CDR3aa: CASSNPGFGAQETQYF
CDR3nt: TGTGCCAGCAGTAACCCAGGGTTTGGGGCACAAGAGACCCAGTACTTC
d_gene: .
len: 16
v_gene: TRBV27
j_gene: TRBJ2-5
abundance: .

CDR3aa: CASRPSGGSYEQYF
CDR3nt: TGTGCCAGCAGACCGAGCGGGGGGTCCTACGAGCAGTACTTC
d_gene: TRBD2
len: 14
v_gene: TRBV6-5
j_gene: TRBJ2-7
abundance: .

CDR3aa: CASLRRRDTDTQYF
CDR3nt: TGTGCCAGCCTCAGAAGACGGGACACAGATACGCAGTATTTT
d_gene: .
len: 14
v_gene: TRBV2
j_gene: TRBJ2-3
abundance: .

CDR3aa: CAWTVGGGTDTQYF
CDR3nt: TGTGCCTGGACAGTGGGCGGGGGCACAGATACGCAGTATTTT
d_gene: .
len: 14
v_gene: TRBV30
j_gene: TRBJ2-3
abundance: once

CDR3aa: CASSIVRQGPYGYTF
CDR3nt: TGTGCCAGTAGTATAGTTCGCCAGGGCCCCTATGGCTACACCTTC
d_gene: .
len: 15
v_gene: TRBV19
j_gene: TRBJ1-2
abundance: .

CDR3aa: CASSEATLAGAVNTQYF
CDR3nt: TGCGCCAGCAGTGAAGCTACACTAGCGGGGGCGGTGAATACGCAGTATTTT
d_gene: TRBD2
len: 17
v_gene: TRBV10-2
j_gene: TRBJ2-3
abundance: .

CDR3aa: CAISEGTGYGYTF
CDR3nt: TGTGCCATCAGTGAGGGGACAGGGTATGGCTACACCTTC
d_gene: TRBD1
len: 13
v_gene: TRBV10-3
j_gene: TRBJ1-2
abundance: .

CDR3aa: CAINRGRVNTEAFF
CDR3nt: TGTGCCATCAATCGAGGCAGGGTGAACACTGAAGCTTTCTTT
d_gene: .
len: 14
v_gene: TRBV10-3
j_gene: TRBJ1-1
abundance: .

CDR3aa: CASSPRSGEFTEQFF
CDR3nt: TGTGCCAGCAGTCCCCGTAGCGGGGAGTTCACCGAGCAGTTCTTC
d_gene: TRBD2
len: 15
v_gene: TRBV6-2/TRBV6-3
j_gene: TRBJ2-1
abundance: .

CDR3aa: CASSLRLAGDYNEQFF
CDR3nt: TGTGCCAGCAGCCTCCGACTAGCGGGTGACTACAATGAGCAGTTCTTC
d_gene: TRBD2
len: 16
v_gene: TRBV11-2
j_gene: TRBJ2-1
abundance: .

CDR3aa: CASSPGGRTQYF
CDR3nt: TGTGCCAGCAGCCCAGGGGGCCGGACCCAGTACTTC
d_gene: TRBD1
len: 12
v_gene: TRBV6-6
j_gene: TRBJ2-5
abundance: .

CDR3aa: CASSYTGTGDAASHTEAFF
CDR3nt: TGTGCCAGCAGCTACACCGGGACAGGGGACGCAGCCTCACACACTGAAGCTTTCTTT
d_gene: TRBD1
len: 19
v_gene: TRBV7-9
j_gene: TRBJ1-1
abundance: .

CDR3aa: CASSLAGVGNTEAFF
CDR3nt: TGTGCCAGCAGCTTAGCGGGAGTGGGCAACACTGAAGCTTTCTTT
d_gene: .
len: 15
v_gene: TRBV7-6
j_gene: TRBJ1-1
abundance: .

CDR3aa: CAISPSGNRETQYF
CDR3nt: TGTGCCATCAGCCCTAGCGGGAATCGGGAGACCCAGTACTTC
d_gene: TRBD2
len: 14
v_gene: TRBV10-3
j_gene: TRBJ2-5
abundance: .

CDR3aa: CASSQERLAWHEQYF
CDR3nt: TGCGCCAGCAGCCAAGAAAGGCTAGCGTGGCACGAGCAGTACTTC
d_gene: .
len: 15
v_gene: TRBV4-3
j_gene: TRBJ2-7
abundance: .

CDR3aa: CASSLERGTEAFF
CDR3nt: TGTGCCAGCAGTTTGGAAAGGGGCACTGAAGCTTTCTTT
d_gene: .
len: 13
v_gene: TRBV27
j_gene: TRBJ1-1
abundance: few

CDR3aa: CASSDQGYEQYF
CDR3nt: TGCGCCAGCAGTGATCAGGGTTACGAGCAGTACTTC
d_gene: .
len: 12
v_gene: TRBV10-2
j_gene: TRBJ2-7
abundance: .

CDR3aa: CSVASPHFYEQYF
CDR3nt: TGCAGCGTTGCTAGCCCCCATTTTTACGAGCAGTACTTC
d_gene: .
len: 13
v_gene: TRBV29-1
j_gene: TRBJ2-7
abundance: .

CDR3aa: CASSLAWEQFF
CDR3nt: TGTGCCAGTAGCTTAGCGTGGGAGCAGTTCTTC
d_gene: .
len: 11
v_gene: TRBV19
j_gene: TRBJ2-1
abundance: .

CDR3aa: CASSKREGPSSYEQYF
CDR3nt: TGTGCCAGCAGCAAAAGGGAGGGGCCCAGCTCCTACGAGCAGTACTTC
d_gene: .
len: 16
v_gene: TRBV21-1
j_gene: TRBJ2-7
abundance: .

CDR3aa: CASSVQGRGTEAFF
CDR3nt: TGTGCCAGCAGCGTCCAGGGGAGGGGGACTGAAGCTTTCTTT
d_gene: .
len: 14
v_gene: TRBV13
j_gene: TRBJ1-1
abundance: .

CDR3aa: CAWSEGGHYGYTF
CDR3nt: TGTGCCTGGAGTGAAGGGGGCCACTATGGCTACACCTTC
d_gene: TRBD1
len: 13
v_gene: TRBV30
j_gene: TRBJ1-2
abundance: .

CDR3aa: CASSLAGGGFYGYTF
CDR3nt: TGTGCCAGCAGCTTAGCAGGGGGCGGCTTCTATGGCTACACCTTC
d_gene: TRBD1
len: 15
v_gene: TRBV7-9
j_gene: TRBJ1-2
abundance: few

CDR3aa: CASSSDRAAYGYTF
CDR3nt: TGCGCCAGCAGCTCGGACAGGGCAGCCTATGGCTACACCTTC
d_gene: TRBD1
len: 14
v_gene: TRBV5-1
j_gene: TRBJ1-2
abundance: .

CDR3aa: CASSYSRGVERLAGVTGELFF
CDR3nt: TGTGCCAGCAGTTACTCGAGGGGTGTGGAGCGACTAGCGGGGGTTACCGGGGAGCTGTTTTTT
d_gene: TRBD2
len: 21
v_gene: TRBV6-2/TRBV6-3
j_gene: TRBJ2-2
abundance: .

CDR3aa: CASSGGQGAITEAFF
CDR3nt: TGTGCCAGCAGCGGAGGCCAGGGGGCGATTACTGAAGCTTTCTTT
d_gene: TRBD1
len: 15
v_gene: TRBV3-1/TRBV3-2
j_gene: TRBJ1-1
abundance: .

CDR3aa: CASSQDYLAGGQPQHF
CDR3nt: TGCGCCAGCAGCCAAGATTATTTGGCAGGGGGGCAGCCCCAGCATTTT
d_gene: TRBD1
len: 16
v_gene: TRBV4-1
j_gene: TRBJ1-5
abundance: .

CDR3aa: CASSPPGLRDTQYF
CDR3nt: TGTGCCAGCTCACCACCGGGACTTCGAGATACGCAGTATTTT
d_gene: .
len: 14
v_gene: TRBV18
j_gene: TRBJ2-3
abundance: once

CDR3aa: CASSLFFLGTGTDEQYF
CDR3nt: TGTGCCAGCAGCTTATTCTTTCTCGGGACAGGGACGGACGAGCAGTACTTC
d_gene: TRBD1
len: 17
v_gene: TRBV11-2
j_gene: TRBJ2-7
abundance: .

CDR3aa: CASSDPLDTQYF
CDR3nt: TGCGCCAGCAGTGACCCGTTAGATACGCAGTATTTT
d_gene: .
len: 12
v_gene: TRBV10-1
j_gene: TRBJ2-3
abundance: .

CDR3aa: CAIGTVSANEQFF
CDR3nt: TGTGCCATCGGGACAGTCTCCGCCAATGAGCAGTTCTTC
d_gene: TRBD1
len: 13
v_gene: TRBV10-3
j_gene: TRBJ2-1
abundance: .

CDR3aa: CASSYGTGGETQYF
CDR3nt: TGTGCCAGCAGTTACGGGACAGGGGGAGAGACCCAGTACTTC
d_gene: TRBD1
len: 14
v_gene: TRBV6-5
j_gene: TRBJ2-5
abundance: .

CDR3aa: CASNDHSGGAVDTQYF
CDR3nt: TGTGCCAGCAACGACCATAGCGGGGGGGCGGTAGATACGCAGTATTTT
d_gene: TRBD2
len: 16
v_gene: TRBV28
j_gene: TRBJ2-3
abundance: .

CDR3aa: CASSSGRGYEQYF
CDR3nt: TGTGCCAGCAGCTCGGGCCGGGGCTACGAGCAGTACTTC
d_gene: .
len: 13
v_gene: TRBV7-8
j_gene: TRBJ2-7
abundance: .

CDR3aa: CASSTGQGRYEQYF
CDR3nt: TGTGCCAGCAGCACGGGACAGGGCAGGTACGAGCAGTACTTC
d_gene: TRBD1
len: 14
v_gene: TRBV9
j_gene: TRBJ2-7
abundance: .

CDR3aa: CASSDIMTSGKETQYF
CDR3nt: TGTGCCAGCAGTGATATAATGACTAGCGGAAAAGAGACCCAGTACTTC
d_gene: TRBD2
len: 16
v_gene: TRBV6-1
j_gene: TRBJ2-5
abundance: .

CDR3aa: CASSLQGYKEKLFF
CDR3nt: TGTGCCAGCAGCTTACAGGGATATAAGGAAAAACTGTTTTTT
d_gene: .
len: 14
v_gene: TRBV7-2
j_gene: TRBJ1-4
abundance: .

CDR3aa: CASSLGGGLETQYF
CDR3nt: TGTGCCAGCAGCCTCGGCGGGGGTTTGGAGACCCAGTACTTC
d_gene: TRBD2
len: 14
v_gene: TRBV6-5
j_gene: TRBJ2-5
abundance: .

CDR3aa: CASSLGQGADTQYF
CDR3nt: TGCGCCAGCAGCTTGGGACAGGGGGCAGATACGCAGTATTTT
d_gene: TRBD1
len: 14
v_gene: TRBV5-1
j_gene: TRBJ2-3
abundance: .

CDR3aa: CATSDFGGELFF
CDR3nt: TGTGCCACCAGTGATTTCGGGGGGGAGCTGTTTTTT
d_gene: .
len: 12
v_gene: TRBV24-1
j_gene: TRBJ2-2
abundance: .

CDR3aa: CASSISLVNEQFF
CDR3nt: TGTGCCAGTAGTATTAGTTTGGTGAATGAGCAGTTCTTC
d_gene: .
len: 13
v_gene: TRBV19
j_gene: TRBJ2-1
abundance: .

CDR3aa: CASRIQGAGEKLFF
CDR3nt: TGTGCCAGCAGAATACAGGGGGCAGGCGAAAAACTGTTTTTT
d_gene: TRBD1
len: 14
v_gene: TRBV6-5
j_gene: TRBJ1-4
abundance: once